The 17 T cell receptor beta chains in this list originate from one sample, sequenced in a study of shared clonotypes between healthy human individuals. Sequencing used immunoSEQ multiplex PCR; TCRdb keeps in-frame clones, though not all of them. The data contain about 1 million clones, about 75% of them seen just once; the ten biggest clones take up roughly 1.5%. Sequencing was done on a sample of memory CD4+ T cells sorted from blood. Documented subset: CD45RA-negative fraction. Receptors were obtained from a man aged 18 to 35 in good health.

This clone appeared a single time. The rearrangement uses TRBV2 and TRBJ2-2; 8 bases align to TRBD1. From germline, CDR1 is SNHLY and CDR2 FYNNEI. With 6 bases clipped from V and 1 base from J, the junction kept 7 bases outside the gene matches. The CDR3 loop spans 16 amino acids. CDR3 sequence: CASRTGTGMNTGELFF. The CDR3 DNA sequence: TGTGCCAGCAGGACCGGGACAGGCATGAACACCGGGGAGCTGTTTTTT.

The rearrangement uses TRBV7-2 and TRBJ2-3, with TRBD2 identical over 10 bases. With 7 bases clipped from V and 4 bases from J, the junction kept 11 bases outside the gene matches. The CDR3 sequence is 16 residues long. Germline V CDR1 and CDR2: SGHTA, FQGNSA. CDR3 nucleotides: TGTGCCAGCACGCGACTAAGCGGGAGGGGGGCAGATACGCAGTATTTT. Translated: CASTRLSGRGADTQYF.

Only one count was recorded for this clone. The CDR3 region is CATNSGTNEKLFF. Here the CDR3 DNA reads TGTGCCACCAATAGTGGAACTAATGAAAAACTGTTTTTT. This chain uses TRBV10-3 with TRBJ1-4; D remains ambiguous. This CDR3 has 13 residues. V was shortened by 10 bases and J by 1 base, with 10 bases between the two germline ends. Germline assignment: CDR1 ENHRY and CDR2 SYGVKD.

The rearrangement joins TRBV7-2 to TRBJ2-1; 9 bases align to TRBD1. Germline CDR1 reads SGHTA; CDR2 reads FQGNSA. V lost 5 bases, J lost 8 bases, and 10 bases stayed unmatched. The CDR3 has 15 residues. In DNA, the CDR3 is TGTGCCAGCAGCCAGGGGGACAGGGTTGTCGATGAGCAGTTCTTC. This sequence encodes CASSQGDRVVDEQFF.

The J gene is TRBJ2-3, the V gene TRBV5-1, with TRBD2 matching 9 bases. Germline loops: CDR1 SGHRS, CDR2 YFSETQ. J was trimmed by 7 bases and V by 4 bases; bases with no gene match: 10. The CDR3 length is 15 residues. Written as DNA, the CDR3 is TGCGCCAGCAGCGTGACTAGCGGTTCCACGCATACGCAGTATTTT. It translates to CASSVTSGSTHTQYF.

The V gene is TRBV27, the J gene TRBJ2-3; D not certain. V lost 2 bases to trimming and J lost 8 bases, with 8 bases between them. Per germline, CDR1 MNHEY and CDR2 SMNVEV (reference sequence). The CDR3 loop spans 12 amino acids. The CDR3 protein is CASSLERGTQYF. CDR3 bases: TGTGCCAGCAGTTTAGAGCGAGGTACGCAGTATTTT.

V usage is TRBV6-6 and J usage is TRBJ1-2, with TRBD1 as a possible D gene (5 bases). The CDR3 totals 12 residues. Trimming took 10 bases from V and 14 from J, leaving 23 bases between them. From germline, CDR1 is MNHNY and CDR2 SVGAGI (reference sequence). The CDR3 nucleotides are TGTGCCACCGGGGACCGTGCCCGAGGGGAAACCTTC. Translated: CATGDRARGETF.

The V call is TRBV25-1, the J call TRBJ2-1; no clear D gene. The germline gives CDR1 MGHDK, CDR2 SYGVNS. This CDR3 has 13 amino acids. The ends were cut back, 4 bases at V and 5 bases at J, with 9 bases in the middle. In DNA form, the CDR3 reads TGTGCCAGCAGTGGGAATCAGAACAATGAGCAGTTCTTC. As protein: CASSGNQNNEQFF.

This clone was seen only once. This CDR3 is also generated by other DNA sequences in the sample. The chain uses TRBV5-4 and TRBJ1-1; 9 bases align to TRBD1. Germline V gives CDR1 SGHNT, CDR2 YYREEE (reference sequence). The CDR3 length is 15 residues. V dropped 0 bases and J dropped 5; count of bases not matched to a gene: 5. CDR3 bases: TGTGCCAGCAGCTTGGGGGGGACAGGGCGGACTGAAGCTTTCTTT. It is translated as CASSLGGTGRTEAFF.

J is TRBJ1-2 and V is TRBV10-3; no clear D. Between the trimmed V and J ends, which lost 8 bases and 3 bases, there was a span of 7 bases. CDR3 size: 11 residues. Germline V lookup: CDR1 ENHRY, CDR2 SYGVKD. CDR3: CAIGEDYGYTF. The CDR3 nucleotides are TGTGCCATCGGGGAGGACTATGGCTACACCTTC.

The gene calls are TRBV30 and TRBJ2-5, with TRBD2 identical over 8 bases. In germline, CDR1 is GTSNPN, CDR2 SVGIG (reference sequence). The CDR3 runs to 15 residues. V shed 3 bases and J 7 bases; nucleotides not matched to a gene: 13. This CDR3 is CAWRGGAGAGGTQYF. The DNA for the CDR3 is TGTGCCTGGAGGGGGGGAGCGGGGGCGGGAGGGACCCAGTACTTC.

This chain uses TRBV7-2 with TRBJ2-7; TRBD1 matches 11 bases. The better agreement between TRBJ2-5 and the DNA end casts doubt on the J call. Germline V CDR1 and CDR2: SGHTA, FQGNSA. The CDR3 is 16 residues long. CDR3 DNA sequence: TGTGCCAGCAGCTCCTGGACAGGGGGCGGCTTGGAGACCCAGTACTTC. Translating gives CASSSWTGGGLETQYF.

The rearrangement links TRBV2 to TRBJ2-2, with D possibly being TRBD2 (5 bases). Germline CDR1 SNHLY, CDR2 FYNNEI. The V and J ends lost 7 bases and 7 bases respectively, with 19 bases between them. This CDR3 is 15 amino acids long. DNA for the CDR3: TGTGCCAGCACCCCCGTGGCTAGCCCGGGCGGGGAGCTGTTTTTT. Translating gives CASTPVASPGGELFF.

The genes are TRBV20-1 and TRBJ1-2, with unresolved D. The CDR3 runs 10 residues. V lost 7 bases and J 7 bases, leaving 10 bases between the germline ends. Per the germline V gene, CDR1 is DFQATT and CDR2 is SNEGSKA (reference sequence). Written as DNA, the CDR3 is TGCAGTGGGGGTTTAACTGGCTACACCTTC. This codes for CSGGLTGYTF.

This chain joins TRBV6-5 and TRBJ1-3; 8 bases map to TRBD1. V shed 0 bases, J shed 0 bases, and the junction held 1 base outside the gene matches. CDR3 size: 16 residues. Germline CDR1 reads MNHEY; CDR2 reads SVGAGI. CDR3 nucleotides: TGTGCCAGCAGTTACTCGGGACAGGCCTCTGGAAACACCATATATTTT. The encoded protein is CASSYSGQASGNTIYF.

This clone came up a few times. The J gene is TRBJ1-3, the V gene TRBV7-8, with a possible D match to TRBD1 (6 bases). The V gene lost 8 bases and the J gene lost 0 bases, with 11 bases spanning the gap. The CDR3 loop spans 14 amino acids. Germline CDR1 is SGHVS and CDR2 is FQNEAQ. Here the CDR3 reads CASGDRISGNTIYF. In nucleotides, the CDR3 is TGTGCCAGCGGTGACAGGATCTCTGGAAACACCATATATTTT.

CDR3 nucleotides: TGTGCCAGCACCGTGTCGACCGAAATCGGGACTGAAGCTTTCTTT. Amino acid sequence: CASTVSTEIGTEAFF. The V and J genes are TRBV6-6 and TRBJ1-1; D unresolved. The CDR3 is 15 amino acids. CDR1 and CDR2 (germline): MNHNY, SVGAGI (reference sequence). The ends were cut back, 7 bases at V and 5 bases at J, with 20 bases in the middle.